These T cell receptor beta chains were read from a single sample in a study of T cell repertoires in cytomegalovirus infection. Via MiXCR, TCRdb re-called the reads, giving one row per CDR3 protein. The sample lists 110,000 to 150,000 distinct CDR3 sequences, under 8.5% seen once, with approximately 18% in the top ten. Sample: PBMCs. The receptors come from a human donor in good health (CMV status not recorded). Some clones in this sample may be carry-over from other donors' samples. The CDR3 runs from the conserved cysteine through the conserved F or W. The D gene is left open where the match is weak. Size values are once, few and many counts, or a class for expanded clones, and some rows have none.

CDR3nt | CDR3aa | d_gene | abundance | j_gene | v_gene
TGTACCACCAGTTCCGCGCGGAATGAGCAGTTCTTC | CTTSSARNEQFF | NA | NA | TRBJ2-1 | TRBV6-2/TRBV6-3
TGTGCCAGCAGTACACAGGGGAACGAGCAGTACTTC | CASSTQGNEQYF | TRBD1 | few | TRBJ2-7 | TRBV5-6
TGTGCCATCAGTGAGACTTCCGGGGTTGCAGACGGAGAGACCCAGTACTTC | CAISETSGVADGETQYF | NA | few | TRBJ2-5 | TRBV10-3
TGTGCCAGCAGGCGCGGTATAGATACGCAGTATTTT | CASRRGIDTQYF | NA | many | TRBJ2-3 | TRBV12-3/TRBV12-4
TGTGCCAGCAGCTTAGAACAGGGGTTTTGGAATGAGCAGTTCTTC | CASSLEQGFWNEQFF | TRBD1 | many | TRBJ2-1 | TRBV7-2
TGTGCCAGCAGCTTAGAACAAAGAGAGACCCAGTACTTC | CASSLEQRETQYF | NA | many | TRBJ2-5 | TRBV7-2
TGTGCCAGCAGCCACGACAGGAGTTCTCGTGAAAAACTGTTTTTT | CASSHDRSSREKLFF | NA | many | TRBJ1-4 | TRBV7-2
TGTGCCAGCAGCTTAGCGTCGGACAGGGGGGGATATGGCTACACCTTC | CASSLASDRGGYGYTF | TRBD1 | many | TRBJ1-2 | TRBV7-2
TGTGCCAGCAGTTACGGGGACAGGGCCTCAGCCCTCCACTTT | CASSYGDRASALHF | TRBD1 | many | TRBJ1-6 | TRBV6-5
TGTGCCAGCAGCCCTGATAGCGGGGGGGCAACCGGGGAGCTGTTTTTT | CASSPDSGGATGELFF | TRBD2 | few | TRBJ2-2 | TRBV12-3/TRBV12-4
TGCAGCGTTCTCAGGGAGAAGCAGTTCTTC | CSVLREKQFF | NA | many | TRBJ2-1 | TRBV29-1
TGTGCCAGCAGCTCAGGCCCTTCAACTAATGAAAAACTGTTTTTT | CASSSGPSTNEKLFF | NA | many | TRBJ1-4 | TRBV7-2
TGTGCCAGCAGTCTTGGGCGGTTGTTAGGAGATACGCAGTATTTT | CASSLGRLLGDTQYF | NA | many | TRBJ2-3 | TRBV28
TGTGCCAGCAGTCCTTCAGGTCCTTACAATGAGCAGTTCTTC | CASSPSGPYNEQFF | NA | few | TRBJ2-1 | TRBV27
TGTGCCAGCAGTTTAGGGACAGGGGTCAATCAGCCCCAGCATTTT | CASSLGTGVNQPQHF | TRBD1 | NA | TRBJ1-5 | TRBV12-3/TRBV12-4
TGTGCCAGCTCACCGGGACTAGCGGGGGGGCCTTCCTACAATGAGCAGTTCTTC | CASSPGLAGGPSYNEQFF | TRBD2 | few | TRBJ2-1 | TRBV18
TGTGCCAGTAGTACACAGCTCTTCTCTGGAAACACCATATATTTT | CASSTQLFSGNTIYF | NA | NA | TRBJ1-3 | TRBV19
TGCAGCGTTGAATATCAGGCAGATACGCAGTATTTT | CSVEYQADTQYF | NA | few | TRBJ2-3 | TRBV29-1
TGTGCCAGCAGCACCTCCGGGACAGGGGACGAAAAACTGTTTTTT | CASSTSGTGDEKLFF | TRBD1 | few | TRBJ1-4 | TRBV28
TGTGCCAGCAGCCCTACGGGAGGGTCAACTAATGAAAAACTGTTTTTT | CASSPTGGSTNEKLFF | NA | NA | TRBJ1-4 | TRBV14
TGTGCCAGCAGCCTACAGGGGGGATGGACAGATACGCAGTATTTT | CASSLQGGWTDTQYF | TRBD1 | many | TRBJ2-3 | TRBV7-2
TGTGCCAGCAGTCCTCTGACTGGAGTGGATACGCAGTATTTT | CASSPLTGVDTQYF | NA | few | TRBJ2-3 | TRBV6-1
TGTGCCAGCAGCTTACGTGACCACTTGACCTCTTACAATGAGCAGTTCTTC | CASSLRDHLTSYNEQFF | NA | many | TRBJ2-1 | TRBV11-2
TGTGCCAGCAGCCCCCGACGGCAGTCCAGCACAGATACGCAGTATTTT | CASSPRRQSSTDTQYF | NA | many | TRBJ2-3 | TRBV7-2
TGTGCCATCAGTCAGAGACAGGGACCTTCGGGCAATCAGCCCCAGCATTTT | CAISQRQGPSGNQPQHF | TRBD1 | many | TRBJ1-5 | TRBV10-3
TGTGCCAGCTCACAAGGACAGGTCGGTGAGCAGTTCTTC | CASSQGQVGEQFF | TRBD1 | many | TRBJ2-1 | TRBV18
TGTGCCAGCAGTTCACAAGGACACGTGGGGGGAGGTGAAAAACTGTTTTTT | CASSSQGHVGGGEKLFF | NA | many | TRBJ1-4 | TRBV6-1
TGTGCCAGCAGCCCCCAATCTAGCGCCGCCGGGGAGCTGTTTTTT | CASSPQSSAAGELFF | NA | NA | TRBJ2-2 | TRBV7-2
TGCAGCGTTGAAGACAGGACAGATACGCAGTATTTT | CSVEDRTDTQYF | NA | NA | TRBJ2-3 | TRBV29-1
TGCAGCGTTGGGTGGGACAGAAGGGCAGCTGAAGCTTTCTTT | CSVGWDRRAAEAFF | TRBD1 | NA | TRBJ1-1 | TRBV29-1
TGTGCCAGTTTTCGGGGGACCGGGGAGCTGTTTTTT | CASFRGTGELFF | NA | many | TRBJ2-2 | TRBV6-5
TGTGCCAGCAGTAAGGGACAGCGGATAGAGGGCTACACCTTC | CASSKGQRIEGYTF | TRBD1 | many | TRBJ1-2 | TRBV2
TGTGCCAGCAGCTCGCAGTGGCAGGCGGCCAAAAACATTCAGTACTTC | CASSSQWQAAKNIQYF | NA | many | TRBJ2-4 | TRBV7-2
TGTGCCAGCACTTGGGCCGGGGAAGATGAAAAACTGTTTTTT | CASTWAGEDEKLFF | NA | many | TRBJ1-4 | TRBV7-8
TGTGCCAGCTCACCAGGGATAGCGACCTACGAGCAGTACTTC | CASSPGIATYEQYF | NA | few | TRBJ2-7 | TRBV18
TGTGCCAGCAGTGGACCCGTGATTAGCAATCAGCCCCAGCATTTT | CASSGPVISNQPQHF | NA | many | TRBJ1-5 | TRBV6-6
TGTGCCAGCAGCTTAGGGACAGGGGTTAGGCAGCCCCAGCATTTT | CASSLGTGVRQPQHF | TRBD1 | many | TRBJ1-5 | TRBV7-2